One and the same sample provided the 16 T cell receptor beta chains below, sequenced in a study of shared clonotypes between healthy human individuals. The method was immunoSEQ multiplex PCR; TCRdb's version includes in-frame clones alone and lacks a portion of them. The sample holds about 2,500,000 clones, around 90% seen once. Sequenced sample: naive CD4+ T cells sorted from blood. The subset denotes: CD45RA+ positively selected. The receptor set was obtained from a man younger than 30 in good health.

This chain joins TRBV6-5 and TRBJ2-7; 7 bases fit TRBD1. Losses at the gene ends were 6 bases for V and 2 bases for J; bases not matched to a gene: 10. Germline values: CDR1 MNHEY, CDR2 SVGAGI. CDR3 size: 15 residues. The CDR3 DNA is TGTGCCAGCAGCAAACAGGGGTACCTTGCCTACGAGCAGTACTTC. Amino acid sequence: CASSKQGYLAYEQYF.

The V and J genes are TRBV11-2 and TRBJ2-2; D perhaps matches TRBD2 (6 bases). V gave up 5 bases and J gave up 5 bases, with 18 bases separating them. The CDR3 extends over 16 amino acids. CDR1 and CDR2 from the germline V gene are SGHAT and FQNNGV. The CDR3 region is CASSARWGVGTGELFF. CDR3 nucleotides: TGTGCCAGCAGCGCAAGATGGGGGGTAGGAACCGGGGAGCTGTTTTTT.

Worth noting for this clone: The sample has other DNA sequences that encode this CDR3 too. V is TRBV20-1 and J is TRBJ2-3; D not certain. This CDR3 region has 11 residues. Germline V gene sequence: CDR1 DFQATT, CDR2 SNEGSKA (reference sequence). With 5 bases removed from V and 1 base from J, the gap between germline ends came to 4 bases. This CDR3 reads CSAGGTDTQYF. CDR3 bases: TGCAGTGCTGGAGGCACAGATACGCAGTATTTT.

This clone has only a few counts. The J gene is TRBJ1-1, the V gene TRBV6-9; the D gene is possibly TRBD1 (6 bases). This CDR3 is 12 amino acids long. Germline lookup yields CDR1 MNHGY and CDR2 SVAAGI. Trimming left V 6 bases short and J 2 bases short, with 7 bases between. The CDR3 is CASSRGNTEAFF. CDR3 DNA sequence: TGTGCCAGCAGCAGGGGTAACACTGAAGCTTTCTTT.

This rearrangement joins TRBV30 to TRBJ2-1; D uncertain. This CDR3 has 16 residues. V dropped 4 bases and J dropped 6 bases, with 22 bases sitting between them. Germline CDR1 GTSNPN, CDR2 SVGIG (reference sequence). The CDR3 is CAWTLGITPNANEQFF. The CDR3 DNA is TGTGCCTGGACTCTAGGGATTACCCCGAATGCCAATGAGCAGTTCTTC.

This chain joins TRBV2 and TRBJ2-5; D might be TRBD2 (5 bases). Germline V gene data show CDR1 as SNHLY and CDR2 as FYNNEI. V lost 8 bases and J lost 4, with 14 bases in between. The CDR3 extends over 13 amino acids. The CDR3 DNA is TGTGCCAGCGGGTGGAGGACGAGAGAGACCCAGTACTTC. Translation gives CASGWRTRETQYF.

The chain employs TRBV5-1 and TRBJ1-1, with 8 positions matching TRBD1. V lost 3 bases, J lost 2 bases, and 9 bases stayed unmatched. There are 16 residues in the CDR3. Looked up from germline, CDR1 is SGHRS and CDR2 is YFSETQ. The CDR3 DNA follows: TGCGCCAGCAGCTCCCGCGCAGGGGGCGCAAACACTGAAGCTTTCTTT. Amino acids: CASSSRAGGANTEAFF.

This chain uses TRBV10-3 with TRBJ2-1, with TRBD2 matching over 11 bases. CDR1 and CDR2 (germline): ENHRY, SYGVKD. Unmatched junction bases numbered 5, after V lost 7 bases and J lost 3 bases. The CDR3 has 15 residues. The CDR3 DNA follows: TGTGCCATCACTGCTAGCGGGGGGCGCTACAATGAGCAGTTCTTC. It encodes CAITASGGRYNEQFF.

The rearrangement links TRBV30 to TRBJ1-1, with TRBD1 identical over 9 bases. Looked up from germline, CDR1 is GTSNPN and CDR2 is SVGIG (reference sequence). This CDR3 region has 15 residues. V shed 2 bases, J shed 4 bases, and the junction held 8 bases outside the gene matches. CDR3 nucleotide sequence: TGTGCCTGGAGTCTTGCGGGACAGGGTCTCACTGAAGCTTTCTTT. Its protein is CAWSLAGQGLTEAFF. Full variable domain (remainder filled in from reference TRBV30 and TRBJ1-1): SQTIHQWPATLVQPVGSPLSLECTVEGTSNPNLYWYRQAAGRGLQLLFYSVGIGQISSEVPQNLSASRPQDRQFILSSKKLLLSDSGFYLCAWSLAGQGLTEAFFGQGTRLTVV.

This clone has just a few counts. The J gene is TRBJ1-2, the V gene TRBV20-1; D gene unclear. CDR1 DFQATT and CDR2 SNEGSKA come from the germline V gene (reference sequence). V lost 3 bases and J lost 6, with 8 bases in between. CDR3 length: 11 amino acids. The CDR3 DNA reads TGCAGTGCTAGTGTGGGAAATGGCTACACCTTC. Its protein product is CSASVGNGYTF.

In regard to this clone: Other DNA sequences within the sample encode an identical CDR3. The V and J genes are TRBV6-1 and TRBJ1-5; D not resolved. V lost 2 bases and J 4 bases, leaving 9 bases between the germline ends. The germline CDR1 and CDR2 sequences are MNHNS and SASEGT. This CDR3 comprises 14 residues. CDR3 coding DNA: TGTGCCAGCAGTGAAATAAGCAGGAATCAGCCCCAGCATTTT. Its translation is CASSEISRNQPQHF.

J is TRBJ2-7 and V is TRBV27; TRBD1 aligns across 12 bases. J was trimmed by 2 bases and V by 4 bases; bases with no gene match: 3. Germline V CDR1 and CDR2: MNHEY, SMNVEV (reference sequence). The CDR3 spans 15 residues. CDR3 nucleotides: TGTGCCAGCAGTTACCGGGACAGGGGGCCCTACGAGCAGTACTTC. This gives the protein CASSYRDRGPYEQYF.

The chain joins TRBV10-3 to TRBJ2-7, with D hard to call. V gave up 0 bases and J gave up 2 bases, with 8 bases separating them. This CDR3 is 14 amino acids long. Germline loops: CDR1 ENHRY, CDR2 SYGVKD. CDR3 loop: CAISESFTAYEQYF. The CDR3 nucleotides read TGTGCCATCAGTGAGTCCTTTACAGCCTACGAGCAGTACTTC.

Notes on this clone: The identical CDR3 is also encoded by other nucleotide sequences in the sample. J is TRBJ2-1 and V is TRBV5-1, with a tentative D call TRBD2 (6 bases). This CDR3 is 15 amino acids long. Between the trimmed V and J ends, which lost 0 bases and 2 bases, there was a span of 9 bases. Per the germline V gene, CDR1 is SGHRS and CDR2 is YFSETQ. The CDR3 reads CASSLGGGAYNEQFF. Here the CDR3 DNA reads TGCGCCAGCAGCTTGGGAGGCGGGGCCTACAATGAGCAGTTCTTC.

The gene calls are TRBV5-1 and TRBJ2-1; 8 positions match TRBD2. J lost 4 bases, V lost 3 bases, and 6 bases had no gene match. Germline V CDR1 and CDR2: SGHRS, YFSETQ. The CDR3 extends over 15 amino acids. CDR3 sequence (DNA): TGCGCCAGCAGCTCGGGGGGGCTCCAGTACAATGAGCAGTTCTTC. Translation: CASSSGGLQYNEQFF.

The chain carries TRBV2 and TRBJ2-1; 14 bases are shared with TRBD2. Looked up from germline, CDR1 is SNHLY and CDR2 is FYNNEI. The length of the CDR3 is 17 residues. V lost 6 bases, J lost 7 bases, and 11 bases stayed unmatched. The CDR3 DNA sequence: TGTGCCAGCAGGGGACTAGCGGGAGCGAGGGTCGAGAATGAGCAGTTCTTC. Translated: CASRGLAGARVENEQFF.